This record concerns one T cell receptor beta chain sequence. Antigen specificity is unknown. Unrecorded immune exposure was likely among donors, who were nominally healthy when sampled. The entry originates in a study of cytomegalovirus exposure and HLA in healthy donors. Study-level findings and limits: It was shown in a later analysis that HLA-associated TCR beta chains were more clonally expanded than other, equally common chains. The analysis excluded some indistinguishable V segments, including TRBV6-2 and TRBV6-3. Association of 17,000 or so TCR beta sequences with HLA alleles was found at 0.05 false discovery rate in a later analysis.

The CDR3 is 15 amino acids. Per the germline V gene, CDR1 is SGHRS and CDR2 is YFSETQ. Germline trimming cut 6 bases from V and 0 bases from J; bases unmatched to any gene: 6. PCR employed 60 Vbeta and 13 Jbeta primers. Using immunoSEQ multiplex PCR, the repertoire was profiled, and TCRdb retains in-frame clones only, with some absent. The sample records roughly 130,000 clones, about three fifths being singletons. The clonotype was recovered from a male donor in good health and CMV-seronegative. What was sequenced was PBMCs. The rearrangement uses TRBV5-1 and TRBJ2-1; 7 bases are a match to TRBD2. Written as DNA, the CDR3 is TGCGCCAGCATCGAGGGGAGGGGCTCCTACAATGAGCAGTTCTTC. This encodes CASIEGRGSYNEQFF.